This T cell receptor beta chain emerged from a study of blood T cell repertoires in COVID-19. Looking at the study overall: The origin of the acute and convalescent COVID-19 samples was the United States, Italy and Spain. From T cells, B-cell-depleted T cells, or PBMCs came the material, which was cDNA or gDNA.

This clone was counted between two and nine times. Original methodology: Amplification from reference gene primers served as the basis for estimated nucleated cell counts. Some clones are missing from TCRdb's copy, which holds only in-frame ones; the method was immunoSEQ multiplex PCR. Clone size and V and J calls were adopted from that table, with D and trimming inferred from the DNA. The profile shows 99,000 or so clones, roughly 84% of them singletons. This CDR3 spans 13 amino acids. V trimming: 4 bases; J trimming: 8 bases; junction bases outside the gene matches: 7. CDR1 and CDR2 (germline): LNHDA, SQIVND (reference sequence).

The sequencing sample was made of peripheral blood. The J gene is TRBJ1-2, the V gene TRBV19; the match to TRBD1 covers 7 bases. The sequence was collected from a woman aged 55-75 years in a cohort sampled during active or convalescent COVID-19. This CDR3 reads CASSTSTGSGYTF. CDR3 in DNA: TGTGCCAGTAGTACCTCGACAGGGAGCGGCTACACCTTC.